This paragraph covers one TCR beta chain sequence. Antigen: not known. This CDR3 spans 15 amino acids. Per germline, CDR1 MNHEY and CDR2 SVGAGI. Trimming cost V 0 bases and J 7 bases, with 16 bases left between them. Autologous stem cell transplantation was followed by relapse in every patient, and brentuximab vedotin exposure varied. This table comes from immunoSEQ multiplex PCR, and its TCRdb copy is limited to in-frame clones, with some not included. The table shows approximately 80,000 clones, with 89% occurring only once. This entry comes from a study of PD-1 blockade in classical Hodgkin lymphoma. General observations from the study: In newly diagnosed patients, baseline TCR diversity was reportedly below that of healthy donors.

This receptor was obtained from a human donor with classical Hodgkin lymphoma. V is TRBV6-5 and J is TRBJ2-7; tentative D call: TRBD2 (6 bases). Material: peripheral blood mononuclear cells (PBMCs), obtained at baseline. CDR3 DNA sequence: TGTGCCAGCAGTTACTCGGTGGAGGGGACGAGGGAGCAGTACTTC. Amino acids: CASSYSVEGTREQYF.